One and the same sample provided the 21 T cell receptor delta chains below, sequenced in a study of γδ T cells in repeated Plasmodium falciparum infection (dated by TCRdb to the early 2020s). Library construction relied on multiplex PCR. The reads were generated on an Illumina MiSeq. TCRdb processed the public reads again with the CATT caller, after which rows with matching DNA were combined. This sample lists 80,000 to 95,000 delta-chain clones; around 1.4% were detected once. Around 8.5% of the sample lies in the top ten. For bulk TCR repertoire analysis, Vgamma9/Vdelta2+ and Vdelta2-negative gammadelta T cell populations were isolated by flow sorting from peripheral blood mononuclear cells. Specimen: gamma-delta T cells from blood. These receptors originate from a pool of human donors (malaria-infected and uninfected, not separated).

As concerns this clone: A far larger clone is a single base away, which makes a read error likely. At the DNA level, this CDR3 is encoded by other sequences in the same sample as well. No J gene was called, and the V gene is TRDV1; no DNA check was done on the table's D call, TRDD3. Per the germline V gene, CDR1 is TSWWSYY and CDR2 is QGS. This CDR3 region has 21 residues. The CDR3 DNA follows: TGTGCTCTTGGGGAACGGCCCTTCCTACAATACTGGGGGGATTACACCGATAAGCTCATCTTT. Protein product: CALGERPFLQYWGDYTDKLIF.

This clone was seen a few times. TCRdb's listed protein matches a much larger clone and diverges from this DNA's translation at residue 15, likely through a read error; the protein shown comes from the DNA. The V call is TRDV2, the J call TRDJ3, with 9 positions matching TRDD3. In the absence of a J gene in TCRdb, the DNA was matched to germline to assign it here. CDR1 GEAIGNYY and CDR2 EKD come from the germline V gene. The CDR3 sequence is 22 residues long. The CDR3 coding sequence is TGTGCCTGTGACATCCTACCCCGTACTGGGGGACTACTCTCCTGTGACACCCGACAGATGTTTTTC. Protein product: CACDILPRTGGLLSCDTRQMFF.

Turning to this clone: TCRdb shows a much larger clone's protein in place of this DNA's translation, and the two differ at residue 17, likely through a read error; the protein shown is translated from the DNA. TRDV2 is the V gene, and the J gene was not called; the listed D gene, TRDD3, was not tested against the DNA. CDR1 GEAIGNYY and CDR2 EKD come from the germline V gene. CDR3 length equals 19 residues. DNA for the CDR3: TGTGCCTGTGACACCGTTACTGGGGGATATGGGGCCCCCACCGATAAACCCATCTTT. This translates into CACDTVTGGYGAPTDKPIF.

The sample holds a few counts of this clone. With a far larger clone one base away, a read error is the likely cause. Other DNA sequences in the sample encode the same CDR3. CDR3 DNA sequence: TGTGCCCTTGGGGGGCCGATCCGGGTTACCGATAAACTCATCTTT. Translated, it gives CALGGPIRVTDKLIF. J is TRDJ1 and V is TRDV1; D is possibly TRDD3 (6 bases). Assignment of the J gene here rests on matching the DNA to germline, because TCRdb gives none. The CDR3 totals 15 residues. The germline V gene encodes CDR1 TSWWSYY and CDR2 QGS.

In this sample, this clone turned up a few times. The TCRdb record carries a much larger clone's protein, which differs from this DNA's translation at residue 7; a read error is the likely cause, and the protein listed here is the DNA translation. The chain is built from TRDV1 and TRDJ1; D is uncertain. The CDR3 covers 13 residues. Germline assignment: CDR1 TSWWSYY and CDR2 QGS. V lost 2 bases and J 4 bases, leaving 8 bases between the germline ends. CDR3 nucleotides: TGTGCTCTTGGGGAAGTAGTTCACGATAAACTCATCTTT. It specifies CALGEVVHDKLIF.

This clone has just a few counts. The chain carries TRDV2 and TRDJ1; 7 nucleotides line up with TRDD3. The J gene, absent from TCRdb, was called here by matching the DNA to germline. V lost 0 bases and J lost 6; bases outside the gene matches: 9. In germline, CDR1 is GEAIGNYY, CDR2 EKD. The CDR3 runs 15 residues. CDR3 sequence reads: CACDTPDVGDHKLIF. CDR3 sequence (DNA): TGTGCCTGTGACACCCCTGATGTGGGGGACCATAAACTCATCTTT.

This clone turned up a few times. TCRdb's entry gives the protein of a much larger clone, which mismatches this DNA's translation at residue 17, likely from a read error; the protein reported here is translated from the DNA. The chain links TRDV2 to TRDJ1; D may be TRDD3 (6 bases). The J gene, left out of TCRdb, was set here by checking the DNA against germline. The V gene lost 3 bases and the J gene lost 3 bases, with 37 bases spanning the gap. In germline, CDR1 is GEAIGNYY, CDR2 EKD. There are 22 residues in the CDR3. This CDR3 reads CACDPRAPYGGKEPPRADKLIF. The CDR3 region has the DNA TGTGCCTGTGACCCCAGGGCCCCTTATGGGGGGAAAGAGCCACCGAGGGCCGATAAACTCATCTTT.

This clone was counted a few times. This may be a read error: a much more frequent sequence differs by one nucleotide. The sample holds other DNA sequences that translate to the same CDR3. This rearrangement joins TRDV1 to TRDJ1, with TRDD3 as a possible D gene (6 bases). The J gene is absent in TCRdb and was assigned here via DNA matching to germline. The V end was cut by 1 base, the J end by 8 bases, with 29 bases between. The CDR3 sequence is 19 residues long. Germline assignment: CDR1 TSWWSYY and CDR2 QGS. Written as DNA, the CDR3 is TGTGCTCTTGGGGAACCTCCCACCGGGGGACACTACGGCCGACTCAAACTCATCTTT. It translates to CALGEPPTGGHYGRLKLIF.

On this clone itself: This DNA's translation differs at residue 4 from TCRdb's protein, which comes from a much larger clone; a read error is likely, and the protein shown is translated from the DNA. The chain employs TRDV1 and TRDJ1; 8 bases line up with TRDD3. From germline, CDR1 is TSWWSYY and CDR2 QGS. The CDR3 is 24 residues long. CDR3 DNA: TGTGCTCTTTGGGAACTTAGAGTCTTCACCTGGGCAGGATGGGGATACAGGCTCACCGATAAACTCATCTTT. Its protein product is CALWELRVFTWAGWGYRLTDKLIF.

As for this clone: Only one base separates this from a far larger clonotype, so it likely reflects a read error. This sample includes further DNA sequences coding for the same CDR3. The CDR3 region is CALGEPRWGVSAQLFF. The CDR3 coding sequence is TGTGCTCTTGGGGAGCCTCGGTGGGGGGTCTCAGCACAACTCTTCTTT. This chain links TRDV1 with TRDJ2; tentative D call: TRDD3 (6 bases). The germline V gene encodes CDR1 TSWWSYY and CDR2 QGS. The CDR3 sequence is 16 residues long. Trimming shortened V by 3 bases and J by 6 bases, and 17 bases separated the two germline ends.

Comment on this clone: TCRdb lists the protein of a much larger clone for this DNA, which differs at residue 5, so this is likely a read error; the protein given here is translated from the DNA itself. V and J are TRDV1 and TRDJ1, with 10 bases matching TRDD3. TCRdb does not report a J gene; here it was assigned by matching the DNA to germline references. Germline CDR1 and CDR2: TSWWSYY and QGS. This CDR3 is 23 amino acids long. Losses at the gene ends were 4 bases for V and 0 bases for J; bases not matched to a gene: 26. The CDR3 sequence is CALGGLRRGPTPWWGIHTDKLIF. In DNA form, the CDR3 reads TGTGCTCTTGGGGGACTTAGGCGTGGCCCTACGCCTTGGTGGGGGATACACACCGATAAACTCATCTTT.

This clone has ten or more counts. The rearrangement joins TRDV1 to TRDJ1; 9 nucleotides align to TRDD3. TCRdb gives no J gene; it was assigned here by matching the DNA to germline. Germline V gene sequence: CDR1 TSWWSYY, CDR2 QGS. This CDR3 is built from 19 residues. Losses at the gene ends were 4 bases for V and 0 bases for J; bases not matched to a gene: 15. The CDR3 loop reads CALGVPPLGDRGYTDKLIF. DNA for the CDR3: TGTGCTCTTGGGGTACCGCCACTGGGGGACAGAGGCTACACCGATAAACTCATCTTT.

On this clone itself: A read error likely explains why the TCRdb protein, taken from a much larger clone, differs from this DNA's translation at residue 11; the protein shown is translated from the DNA. This rearrangement joins TRDV2 to TRDJ1; 11 bases are a match to TRDD3. Since TCRdb gives no J gene, matching the DNA to germline was used here to assign it. This CDR3 contains 16 residues. V shed 0 bases, J shed 3 bases, and the junction held 5 bases outside the gene matches. Per germline, CDR1 GEAIGNYY and CDR2 EKD. The CDR3 sequence is CACDTVLGDSSDKLIF. CDR3 nucleotide sequence: TGTGCCTGTGACACCGTACTGGGGGATAGTTCCGATAAACTCATCTTT.

This clone appeared a few times. The protein TCRdb lists belongs to a much larger clone and differs from this DNA's translation at residue 12, which points to a read error; the protein shown is made from the DNA. CDR3: CALGELRAPFKPIF. The DNA for the CDR3 is TGTGCTCTTGGGGAACTAAGGGCCCCGTTTAAACCCATCTTT. The V gene is TRDV1; the J gene was not called; TRDD3, the D gene given by the table, was not confirmed from the DNA. The CDR3 covers 14 residues. Germline CDR1 reads TSWWSYY; CDR2 reads QGS.

This chain links TRDV2 with TRDJ1; TRDD3 agrees at 13 bases. The J gene, not given by TCRdb, was assigned here from a germline match of the nucleotide sequence. The CDR3 has 21 residues. Per germline, CDR1 GEAIGNYY and CDR2 EKD. J gave up 4 bases and V 3 bases, and 22 bases lay outside the gene matches. The CDR3 region is CACDPKSTTGGYARYNDKLIF. The CDR3 nucleotides read TGTGCCTGTGACCCCAAATCTACGACTGGGGGATACGCGCGGTATAACGATAAACTCATCTTT.

A few counts support this clone. This likely stems from a read error, as it lies one base from a far larger clone. At the DNA level, this CDR3 is encoded by other sequences in the same sample as well. V usage is TRDV1 and J usage is TRDJ4; the match to TRDD3 covers 13 bases. Because TCRdb records no J gene, it was assigned here through a match of the DNA to germline. The CDR3 has 22 amino acids. Unmatched junction bases numbered 19, after V lost 0 bases and J lost 0 bases. CDR1 and CDR2 from the germline V gene are TSWWSYY and QGS. CDR3 sequence: CALGELANFITGGYAPARPLIF. CDR3 DNA sequence: TGTGCTCTTGGGGAACTAGCCAATTTCATTACTGGGGGATACGCACCGGCCAGACCCCTGATCTTT.

As concerns this clone: This DNA's translation differs at residue 11 from TCRdb's protein, which comes from a much larger clone; a read error is likely, and the protein shown is translated from the DNA. J is TRDJ1 and V is TRDV1; D uncertain. The length of the CDR3 is 19 residues. The V and J ends lost 0 bases and 5 bases respectively, with 25 bases between them. Germline V gene data show CDR1 as TSWWSYY and CDR2 as QGS. The CDR3 reads CALGELISDPVGVQDKLIF. CDR3 sequence (DNA): TGTGCTCTTGGGGAACTAATTTCCGACCCGGTGGGTGTCCAGGATAAACTCATCTTT.

This clone ranks as medium-sized. This specimen includes other DNA sequences encoding the same CDR3. The V and J genes are TRDV1 and TRDJ1; TRDD2 aligns across 8 bases. The ends lost 4 bases at V and 0 bases at J; junction bases unmatched: 10. The CDR3 sequence is 17 residues long. The germline V gene has CDR1 TSWWSYY and CDR2 QGS. The CDR3 spells CALGGTLPTRYTDKLIF. As DNA, the CDR3 is TGTGCTCTTGGGGGGACTCTTCCTACCCGCTACACCGATAAACTCATCTTT.

There are a few counts of this clone. The TCRdb protein comes from a much larger clone and disagrees with this DNA's translation at residue 15, likely due to a read error; the protein given here is derived from the DNA. V is TRDV3 and J is TRDJ1, with a possible D match to TRDD3 (10 bases). Germline V gives CDR1 TVYSNPD, CDR2 GDNSRS (reference sequence). This CDR3 region has 18 residues. In DNA, the CDR3 is TGTGCCTCCGGGGGCCTTCCTACGGGGGGATACGGTCCCGATAGACTCATCTTT. It specifies CASGGLPTGGYGPDRLIF.

As to this clone: This likely stems from a read error, as it lies one base from a far larger clone. In the same sample, other DNA sequences code for this CDR3. This rearrangement joins TRDV2 to TRDJ1; the match to TRDD3 covers 10 bases. Assignment of the J gene here rests on matching the DNA to germline, because TCRdb gives none. The germline CDR1 and CDR2 sequences are GEAIGNYY and EKD. CDR3 size: 20 residues. CDR3 DNA: TGTGCTTGTGACCCAATCAGCGGCGGGGGGATACGCGAATTGGCCGATAAACTCATCTTT. Protein product: CACDPISGGGIRELADKLIF.

Regarding this clone: TCRdb has a much larger clone's protein, which differs at residue 3 from the translation of this DNA, likely because of a read error; what is shown is the protein translated from the DNA. The chain employs TRDV1 and TRDJ2; TRDD3 matches at 7 bases. TCRdb offers no J gene call, so here the DNA was matched to germline to obtain one. The germline V gene has CDR1 TSWWSYY and CDR2 QGS. This CDR3 has 23 residues. CDR3 protein: CAPGEATTSCTGDSGGLTAQLFF. The CDR3 region has the DNA TGTGCTCCTGGGGAAGCTACCACTTCTTGTACTGGGGACTCCGGGGGTTTGACAGCACAACTCTTCTTT.